The 26 T cell receptor beta chains below all came from one sample that was sequenced in a study of cytomegalovirus exposure and HLA in healthy donors. The PCR was carried out with 60 Vbeta primers and 13 Jbeta primers. Sequencing used immunoSEQ multiplex PCR; TCRdb keeps in-frame clones, though not all of them. The table lists 95,000 to 150,000 clones, roughly four fifths of them singletons, with approximately 13% in the top ten. Sequenced material: PBMCs. Receptors originate from a woman aged 60-70 years in good health and CMV-seropositive.

This chain links TRBV19 with TRBJ2-1, with 7 bases identical to TRBD1. The CDR3 sequence is 16 residues long. Germline CDR1 reads LNHDA; CDR2 reads SQIVND (reference sequence). V dropped 3 bases and J dropped 7; count of bases not matched to a gene: 12. CDR3 coding DNA: TGTGCCAGTAGTATCCCCCGAGACAGGGTTGGTAATGAGCAGTTCTTC. The encoded protein is CASSIPRDRVGNEQFF.

This clone showed up just once. The chain joins TRBV5-5 to TRBJ2-2, with 8 bases lining up with TRBD2. The CDR3 runs to 17 residues. Trimming cost V 3 bases and J 0 bases; bases outside gene matches: 7. Per germline, CDR1 SGHKS and CDR2 YYEKEE (reference sequence). This CDR3 is CASSSLTSGANTGELFF. DNA for the CDR3: TGTGCCAGCAGCTCCCTTACTAGCGGCGCGAACACCGGGGAGCTGTTTTTT.

V gene TRBV7-2 combines with J gene TRBJ1-5, with a possible D match to TRBD1 (6 bases). The V end was cut by 0 bases, the J end by 3 bases, with 12 bases between. Germline CDR1 reads SGHTA; CDR2 reads FQGNSA. This CDR3 is 16 amino acids long. For the CDR3, the DNA is TGTGCCAGCAGCTTAGCCGGGCAGGGGCCCAATCAGCCCCAGCATTTT. It translates to CASSLAGQGPNQPQHF.

The chain combines TRBV15 with TRBJ1-6; TRBD1 is a possible D gene (6 bases). V dropped 5 bases and J dropped 1 base, with 27 bases sitting between them. This CDR3 region has 21 residues. Germline CDR1 and CDR2: LNHNV and YYDKDF (reference sequence). The CDR3 is CATSQSRIQGSWVSYNSPLHF. DNA of the CDR3: TGTGCCACCAGCCAATCACGAATTCAGGGGTCGTGGGTTTCCTATAATTCACCCCTCCACTTT.

This clone occurred a few times. V and J are TRBV11-2 and TRBJ2-7; the match to TRBD2 covers 8 bases. The junction had 6 bases not matched to a gene; V was cut back by 5 bases and J by 3 bases. CDR1 SGHAT and CDR2 FQNNGV come from the germline V gene. This CDR3 has 14 amino acids. CDR3 sequence (DNA): TGTGCCAGCAGCGGAGCGGGAGAACTCTACGAGCAGTACTTC. Amino acid sequence: CASSGAGELYEQYF.

This chain uses TRBV5-4 with TRBJ2-3; TRBD2 matches 14 bases. The CDR3 consists of 17 residues. Germline loops: CDR1 SGHNT, CDR2 YYREEE (reference sequence). V was clipped by 5 bases and J by 3 bases; unmatched bases: 8. The CDR3 bases are TGTGCCAGCAGTCGTGGGACTAGCGGGAGTGGAACAGATACGCAGTATTTT. Translating gives CASSRGTSGSGTDTQYF.

The rearrangement uses TRBV4-3 and TRBJ2-2; 7 bases align to TRBD1. This CDR3 has 15 residues. V was clipped by 4 bases and J by 0 bases; unmatched bases: 2. Germline V lookup: CDR1 LGHNA, CDR2 YSLEER. CDR3 DNA: TGCGCCAGCAGCCTACAGGGGACGAACACCGGGGAGCTGTTTTTT. Amino acids: CASSLQGTNTGELFF.

The gene calls are TRBV7-8 and TRBJ2-3, with 10 bases lining up with TRBD2. Trimming took 6 bases from V and 2 from J; bases not matched to a gene: 8. CDR3 length: 16 amino acids. Germline V CDR1 and CDR2: SGHVS, FQNEAQ. For the CDR3, the DNA is TGTGCCAGCAGAATAGCGGGAGGAACTAACACAGATACGCAGTATTTT. This sequence encodes CASRIAGGTNTDTQYF.

The chain joins TRBV27 to TRBJ1-1; 8 bases line up with TRBD1. CDR3 length: 15 residues. Trimming cost V 5 bases and J 2 bases; bases outside gene matches: 7. Germline CDR1 is MNHEY and CDR2 is SMNVEV (reference sequence). CDR3 sequence reads: CASSQSGQVNTEAFF. Here the CDR3 DNA reads TGTGCCAGCAGTCAATCGGGACAGGTAAACACTGAAGCTTTCTTT.

This clone was observed once. The CDR3 protein is CASATGGGYTEAFF. CDR3 coding DNA: TGTGCCAGCGCAACAGGGGGAGGGTACACTGAAGCTTTCTTT. The chain couples TRBV6-5 to TRBJ1-1; 8 bases align to TRBD1. The junction had 8 bases not matched to a gene; V was cut back by 8 bases and J by 3 bases. The length of the CDR3 is 14 residues. Germline V CDR1 and CDR2: MNHEY, SVGAGI.

The chain combines TRBV10-3 with TRBJ2-3; possible D gene TRBD2, 5 bases. CDR3 size: 13 residues. V dropped 7 bases and J dropped 2 bases, with 10 bases sitting between them. Looked up from germline, CDR1 is ENHRY and CDR2 is SYGVKD. The CDR3 protein is CAITPSPTDTQYF. Here the CDR3 DNA reads TGTGCCATCACGCCTAGCCCCACAGATACGCAGTATTTT.

This clone was seen just once. This chain joins TRBV4-3 and TRBJ1-2, with D hard to call. Trimming removed 1 base at V and 4 bases at J, with 16 bases between. There are 16 residues in the CDR3. Germline CDR1 LGHNA, CDR2 YSLEER. In DNA, the CDR3 is TGCGCCAGCAGCCAAGGTAGGCACAGAAATTTCTATGGCTACACCTTC. Its translation: CASSQGRHRNFYGYTF.

J is TRBJ1-2 and V is TRBV5-1, with D perhaps matching TRBD1 (6 bases). The CDR3 runs to 13 residues. Germline assignment: CDR1 SGHRS and CDR2 YFSETQ. Trimming took off 5 bases at V and 6 bases at J, with 14 bases between the two ends. As DNA, the CDR3 is TGCGCCAGCAGACAGGGTCCTATGGATGGCTACACCTTC. Encoded protein: CASRQGPMDGYTF.

The chain has TRBV4-2 and TRBJ1-2; 7 bases line up with TRBD1. Germline V gene data show CDR1 as LGHNA and CDR2 as YNFKEQ. Trimming cost V 3 bases and J 8 bases; bases outside gene matches: 3. This CDR3 is 12 amino acids long. The CDR3 DNA sequence: TGTGCCAGCAGCCAGGCAGGGGGAGGCTACACCTTC. Protein product: CASSQAGGGYTF.

This chain uses TRBV11-2 with TRBJ2-3, with a weak D call TRBD2 (6 bases). V gave up 5 bases and J gave up 1 base, with 16 bases separating them. There are 16 residues in the CDR3. Germline lookup yields CDR1 SGHAT and CDR2 FQNNGV. CDR3 nucleotides: TGTGCCAGCAGCACCGTCCCCACGGGGGGCACAGATACGCAGTATTTT. Translating gives CASSTVPTGGTDTQYF.

This clone was counted only a few times. This chain uses TRBV5-5 with TRBJ1-1; 8 bases align to TRBD1. This CDR3 has 14 amino acids. Germline V gene data show CDR1 as SGHKS and CDR2 as YYEKEE (reference sequence). With 3 bases clipped from V and 5 bases from J, the junction kept 6 bases outside the gene matches. CDR3 bases: TGTGCCAGCAGCTCCATGACAGGGGTAACTGAAGCTTTCTTT. Encoded protein: CASSSMTGVTEAFF.

The chain combines TRBV18 with TRBJ1-2, with D unclear. The CDR3 totals 13 residues. Germline-derived CDR1 and CDR2 are KGHSH and LQKENI. V was clipped by 2 bases and J by 3 bases, with 7 bases between them. CDR3 bases: TGTGCCAGCTCACCAAGCGAAGACTATGGCTACACCTTC. Its translation: CASSPSEDYGYTF. The full variable domain, in which reference TRBV18 and TRBJ1-2 provide the parts outside the CDR3, is NAGVMQNPRHLVRRRGQEARLRCSPMKGHSHVYWYRQLPEEGLKFMVYLQKENIIDESGMPKERFSAEFPKEGPSILRIQQVVRGDSAAYFCASSPSEDYGYTFGSGTRLTVV.

V is TRBV29-1 and J is TRBJ2-1, with D unclear. The CDR3 runs to 10 residues. V was clipped by 3 bases and J by 7 bases, with 4 bases between them. The germline V gene has CDR1 SQVTM and CDR2 ANQGSEA. The CDR3 reads CSVESNEQFF. The CDR3 DNA is TGCAGCGTTGAGAGTAATGAGCAGTTCTTC.

This clone has a single count. The rearrangement joins TRBV6-6 to TRBJ2-1, with 9 nucleotides matching TRBD1. CDR3 length: 16 residues. Unmatched junction bases numbered 13, after V lost 6 bases and J lost 7 bases. CDR1 and CDR2 from the germline V gene are MNHNY and SVGAGI (reference sequence). The CDR3 nucleotides read TGTGCCAGCAGAAACGAACCCGGGACAGGGAGGAATGAGCAGTTCTTC. As protein: CASRNEPGTGRNEQFF.

The chain links TRBV18 to TRBJ1-1; 8 bases line up with TRBD1. Trimming took 6 bases from V and 3 from J; bases not matched to a gene: 3. The length of the CDR3 is 13 residues. Germline V gene lookup returns CDR1 KGHSH and CDR2 LQKENI. The CDR3 protein is CASSLQGDTEAFF. Here the CDR3 DNA reads TGTGCCAGCTCGCTACAGGGGGACACTGAAGCTTTCTTT.

CDR3 sequence reads: CASSQGAGQGAPRNEQFF. CDR3 DNA sequence: TGCGCCAGCAGCCAAGGAGCAGGACAGGGGGCCCCCCGGAATGAGCAGTTCTTC. This chain connects TRBV4-1 to TRBJ2-1; 11 nucleotides match TRBD1. The CDR3 covers 18 residues. The trim removed 1 base at V and 7 bases at J, leaving 12 bases unmatched. Germline V CDR1 and CDR2: MGHRA, YSYEKL.

This clone came up once. The chain couples TRBV15 to TRBJ2-7; D remains ambiguous. Germline lookup yields CDR1 LNHNV and CDR2 YYDKDF (reference sequence). CDR3 length: 13 amino acids. The V end was cut by 3 bases, the J end by 0 bases, with 6 bases between. The CDR3 loop is CATSRGSSYEQYF. Here the CDR3 DNA reads TGTGCCACCAGCAGGGGCTCCTCCTACGAGCAGTACTTC.

This chain links TRBV2 with TRBJ1-4, with D unresolved. The V gene lost 5 bases and the J gene lost 6 bases, with 10 bases spanning the gap. The CDR3 spans 13 residues. Germline assignment: CDR1 SNHLY and CDR2 FYNNEI. The CDR3 coding sequence is TGTGCCAGCAGTTTCTCTTTTGATGAAAAACTGTTTTTT. Amino acid sequence: CASSFSFDEKLFF.

J is TRBJ1-1 and V is TRBV6-5; D gene uncertain. Trimming stripped 0 bases from V and 1 base from J, with 9 bases between. From germline, CDR1 is MNHEY and CDR2 SVGAGI. This CDR3 region has 15 residues. CDR3 sequence (DNA): TGTGCCAGCAGTTACTCGTGGAGGGAGAACACTGAAGCTTTCTTT. It encodes CASSYSWRENTEAFF.

About this clone itself: The same CDR3 is also encoded by other DNA sequences in this sample. The chain combines TRBV2 with TRBJ2-1; 8 bases fit TRBD2. From germline, CDR1 is SNHLY and CDR2 FYNNEI. The CDR3 covers 15 residues. After removal of 3 bases from V and 7 bases from J, the junction contained 8 bases not matched to a gene. The CDR3 here is CASSDFGLAGNEQFF. The CDR3 coding sequence is TGTGCCAGCAGTGACTTTGGGCTAGCGGGTAATGAGCAGTTCTTC.

V and J are TRBV30 and TRBJ2-4; 13 nucleotides agree with TRBD2. With V trimmed by 5 bases and J by 9 bases, 16 bases remained unmatched. CDR1 and CDR2 (germline): GTSNPN, SVGIG (reference sequence). The CDR3 covers 17 residues. Written as DNA, the CDR3 is TGTGCCTGGGCCCGGGGACTAGCGGGGCCCCAAAGGAGCATTCAGTACTTC. It yields the protein CAWARGLAGPQRSIQYF.